A single sample gave rise to the 10 T cell receptor beta chains below, sequenced in a study of blood T cell repertoires in COVID-19 (dated by TCRdb to the early 2020s). The library was generated by the immunoSEQ multiplex PCR assay. The source is immuneACCESS, and TCRdb retained only in-frame sequences with V and J called. Part of the clones is not carried over; for the studies checked, unresolved V genes explain less than half of this, and the remainder is unexplained. This sample has around 140,000 clones in its table, and around 84% of those were observed once. The ten largest account for about 2.2% of the sample. Sequences were obtained from PBMCs or T cells enriched from blood (not recorded which). The origin of the receptors is a man aged 40-49 years with acute COVID-19.

As for this clone: Germline is not matched at one junction end, which may reflect a read error. The V call is TRBV7-8, the J call TRBJ2-1, with D possibly TRBD1 on 6 matching bases. Germline V CDR1 and CDR2: SGHVS, FQNEAQ. This CDR3 region has 11 residues. This chain's CDR3 is CASSLRQENVF. DNA for the CDR3: TGTGCCAGCAGCCTACGACAGGAGAACGTCTTC.

The V and J genes are TRBV28 and TRBJ2-2; D is unclear. The length of the CDR3 is 14 residues. Trimming removed 5 bases from V and 9 bases from J, with 16 bases in between. Germline V gene data show CDR1 as MDHEN and CDR2 as SYDVKM. CDR3 residues: CASSTDIPSWELFF. CDR3 nucleotide sequence: TGTGCCAGCAGTACCGACATACCGTCCTGGGAGCTGTTTTTT.

The chain links TRBV5-8 to TRBJ2-2; tentatively, D is TRBD1 (5 bases). Germline V gene lookup returns CDR1 SGHTS and CDR2 YDEGEE. Trimming left V 3 bases short and J 5 bases short, with 17 bases between. The CDR3 has 16 amino acids. This CDR3 reads CASSSPNPGRTGELFF. The CDR3 region has the DNA TGTGCCAGCAGCTCACCAAACCCAGGGCGAACCGGGGAGCTGTTTTTT.

A note on this clone: One end of the junction fails to match germline, which may point to a read error. The genes are TRBV7-7 and TRBJ2-7; TRBD2 matches at 9 bases. This CDR3 is built from 15 residues. Germline-derived CDR1 and CDR2 are SSHAT and FNYEAQ (reference sequence). The CDR3 loop reads CASSPGLADSYEQYF. The CDR3 nucleotides read TGTGCTAGCAGCCCGGGACTAGCTGACTCCTACGAGCAGTACTTC.

The rearrangement links TRBV2 to TRBJ1-5; no clear D gene. The CDR3 has 13 residues. Germline assignment: CDR1 SNHLY and CDR2 FYNNEI. V gave up 1 base and J gave up 5 bases, with 6 bases separating them. CDR3 sequence: CASSEDSHQPQHF. The CDR3 DNA reads as TGTGCCAGCAGTGAAGACAGTCATCAGCCCCAGCATTTT.

The chain combines TRBV7-2 with TRBJ2-1; TRBD1 aligns across 8 bases. V lost 4 bases to trimming and J lost 7 bases; unmatched junction nucleotides: 6. Germline V CDR1 and CDR2: SGHTA, FQGNSA. The CDR3 extends over 14 amino acids. The CDR3 spells CASSSRTGRNEQFF. The DNA for the CDR3 is TGTGCCAGCAGCTCCCGGACAGGGAGGAATGAGCAGTTCTTC.

This clone was detected many times. The CDR3 is CSVAASAGETQYF. The DNA of the CDR3 is TGCAGCGTTGCAGCTAGTGCGGGAGAGACCCAGTACTTC. The rearrangement joins TRBV29-1 to TRBJ2-5, with D maybe TRBD2 (5 bases). This CDR3 is built from 13 residues. CDR1 is SQVTM and CDR2 is ANQGSEA in the germline V gene. Trimming removed 4 bases at V and 4 bases at J, with 13 bases between.

The gene calls are TRBV5-5 and TRBJ2-2, with D possibly matching TRBD1 (6 bases). V shed 0 bases and J shed 4 bases, with 10 bases lying between them. Germline V gene data show CDR1 as SGHKS and CDR2 as YYEKEE (reference sequence). This CDR3 is 15 amino acids long. The CDR3 bases are TGTGCCAGCAGCTTGGTGTCAGGGGCCACCGGGGAGCTGTTTTTT. It specifies CASSLVSGATGELFF.

The rearrangement uses TRBV3-1 (or the pseudogene TRBV3-2) and TRBJ2-2; D not resolved. V lost 5 bases, J lost 4 bases, and 11 bases lay in between. This CDR3 region has 14 residues. Germline V gene sequence: CDR1 LGHDT, CDR2 YNNKEL (reference sequence). DNA for the CDR3: TGTGCCAGCAGCTTAGATCCGGGCACCGGGGAGCTGTTTTTT. Amino acid sequence: CASSLDPGTGELFF.

The rearrangement uses TRBV3-1 (or the pseudogene TRBV3-2) and TRBJ2-7; TRBD1 matches at 7 bases. Looked up from germline, CDR1 is LGHDT and CDR2 is YNNKEL (reference sequence). The CDR3 runs to 14 residues. The V segment lost 5 bases and the J segment 4 bases; nucleotides outside the gene matches: 8. CDR3 bases: TGTGCCAGCAGCTTAACTGCAGGGGGATACGAGCAGTACTTC. It translates to CASSLTAGGYEQYF.